This T cell receptor (beta chain) was profiled in a study of control samples from healthy donors and cancer patients. The germline V gene has CDR1 ENHRY and CDR2 SYGVKD. The CDR3 loop spans 14 amino acids. V was clipped by 2 bases and J by 2 bases, with 10 bases between them. Using immunoSEQ multiplex PCR, the repertoire was profiled, and TCRdb retains in-frame clones only, with some absent. The sample holds over 150,000 clones; roughly 94% are singletons and the top ten take approximately 14%. This TCR was recovered from a man aged 60 to 75 with colorectal cancer. Sequenced sample: PBMCs. The rearrangement links TRBV10-3 to TRBJ2-7; weak D call: TRBD1 (5 bases). The CDR3 here is CAISEPTGAYEQYF. CDR3 coding DNA: TGTGCCATCAGTGAGCCCACAGGTGCCTACGAGCAGTACTTC.